Listed here are 31 T cell receptor beta chains from one sample, sequenced in a study of blood T cell repertoires in COVID-19 (dated by TCRdb to 2020 to 2021). To prepare the library, the immunoSEQ multiplex PCR assay was applied. Sourced from immuneACCESS, this table was stored by TCRdb with only in-frame sequences that have V and J called. A share of the clones is absent; for the studies checked, an unresolved V gene accounts for under half, and the remainder has no known explanation. The sample profile shows some 320,000 clones; roughly 85% of them were found once. Of the sample, 7.2% is held by the ten largest clones. What was sequenced was peripheral blood. These receptors were taken from a human donor in a cohort sampled during active COVID-19.

The gene calls are TRBV5-4 and TRBJ2-7; tentatively, D is TRBD2 (5 bases). The V gene lost 4 bases and the J gene lost 3 bases, with 17 bases spanning the gap. This CDR3 region has 15 residues. CDR1 and CDR2 from the germline V gene are SGHNT and YYREEE (reference sequence). CDR3 loop: CASSPAVLGDYEQYF. The CDR3 DNA sequence: TGTGCCAGCAGCCCAGCTGTATTGGGAGACTACGAGCAGTACTTC.

DNA for the CDR3: TGTGCCAGCTCCCAACCCCATCCGGGACAGGTTTGGAATGAGCAGTTCTTC. It codes for CASSQPHPGQVWNEQFF. V gene TRBV18 combines with J gene TRBJ2-1; 8 nucleotides align to TRBD1. The germline V gene encodes CDR1 KGHSH and CDR2 LQKENI. The CDR3 extends over 17 amino acids. With 6 bases clipped from V and 7 bases from J, the junction kept 17 bases outside the gene matches.

This chain links TRBV6-5 with TRBJ2-2; possibly TRBD1 for D (6 bases). There are 15 residues in the CDR3. Per the germline V gene, CDR1 is MNHEY and CDR2 is SVGAGI. The V end lost 6 bases, the J end lost 0 bases, and 11 bases lay between the germline ends. This chain's CDR3 is CASRQGSTNTGELFF. In DNA, the CDR3 is TGTGCCAGCAGACAGGGATCTACGAACACCGGGGAGCTGTTTTTT.

The table lists this clone with a few counts. V is TRBV23-1 and J is TRBJ1-6; D is unresolved. TRBV23-1 is flagged as an ORF with uncertain function. The CDR3 consists of 13 residues. Between the trimmed V and J ends, which lost 4 bases and 9 bases, there was a span of 10 bases. CDR3 sequence: CASSREDPSPLHF. The CDR3 bases are TGCGCCAGCAGTCGGGAGGACCCTTCACCCCTCCACTTT.

The chain uses TRBV15 and TRBJ1-2; D unresolved. The CDR3 covers 12 residues. Looked up from germline, CDR1 is LNHNV and CDR2 is YYDKDF (reference sequence). Trimming took 2 bases from V and 7 from J, leaving 8 bases between them. The CDR3 sequence is CATSRSVLGYTF. Written as DNA, the CDR3 is TGTGCCACCAGCAGATCTGTCCTTGGCTACACCTTC.

As DNA, the CDR3 is TGTGCCAGCAGCCCCGCGGACTTTAATGAAAAACTGTTTTTT. The encoded protein is CASSPADFNEKLFF. The chain employs TRBV3-1 (or the pseudogene TRBV3-2) and TRBJ1-4; no clear D gene. The V gene lost 4 bases and the J gene lost 4 bases, with 10 bases spanning the gap. CDR3 size: 14 residues. Germline loops: CDR1 LGHDT, CDR2 YNNKEL (reference sequence).

The rearrangement joins TRBV3-1 (or the pseudogene TRBV3-2) to TRBJ2-1; 9 bases agree with TRBD2. With V trimmed by 1 base and J by 3 bases, 1 base remained unmatched. The CDR3 is 15 amino acids. Germline assignment: CDR1 LGHDT and CDR2 YNNKEL (reference sequence). This chain's CDR3 is CASSQGLAVYNEQFF. As DNA, the CDR3 is TGTGCCAGCAGCCAAGGACTAGCGGTCTACAATGAGCAGTTCTTC.

The rearrangement uses TRBV19 and TRBJ2-3, with D possibly being TRBD1 (6 bases). This CDR3 has 15 amino acids. In germline, CDR1 is LNHDA, CDR2 SQIVND (reference sequence). V lost 6 bases and J 1 base, leaving 14 bases between the germline ends. The CDR3 bases are TGTGCCAGTAGCCTGGGGGCGTCGCGCACAGATACGCAGTATTTT. Its protein is CASSLGASRTDTQYF.

The rearrangement links TRBV7-3 to TRBJ2-7, with D possibly matching TRBD1 (6 bases). This CDR3 is 13 amino acids long. V was clipped by 5 bases and J by 6 bases, with 14 bases between them. Germline assignment: CDR1 SGHTA and CDR2 FQGTGA. The CDR3 here is CASSQRTVGEQYF. CDR3 bases: TGTGCCAGCAGCCAGCGGACAGTGGGCGAGCAGTACTTC.

The chain employs TRBV6-1 and TRBJ1-5; no clear D gene. The CDR3 loop spans 14 amino acids. The ends were cut back, 0 bases at V and 7 bases at J, with 10 bases in the middle. The germline V gene has CDR1 MNHNS and CDR2 SASEGT. The CDR3 nucleotides are TGTGCCAGCAGTGAAGCGTACGCGGGACAGCCCCAGCATTTT. The encoded protein is CASSEAYAGQPQHF.

The rearrangement joins TRBV4-2 to TRBJ1-2, with TRBD1 matching 7 bases. The CDR3 is made up of 14 amino acids. Germline values: CDR1 LGHNA, CDR2 YNFKEQ. V lost 5 bases, J lost 5 bases, and 8 bases stayed unmatched. CDR3 DNA: TGTGCCAGCAGCAATCAGGGGGAGCCATATGGCTACACCTTC. Protein sequence: CASSNQGEPYGYTF.

The gene calls are TRBV14 and TRBJ1-2; D ambiguous. With 2 bases removed from V and 4 bases from J, the gap between germline ends came to 8 bases. Germline CDR1 reads SGHDN; CDR2 reads FVKESK. There are 13 residues in the CDR3. This chain's CDR3 is CASSQHRGYGYTF. The CDR3 region has the DNA TGTGCCAGCAGCCAACATCGGGGCTATGGCTACACCTTC.

This clone was picked up one time. V usage is TRBV18 and J usage is TRBJ2-5, with 10 bases fitting TRBD1. The V segment lost 2 bases and the J segment 1 base; nucleotides outside the gene matches: 22. Germline V gene sequence: CDR1 KGHSH, CDR2 LQKENI. This CDR3 is built from 22 residues. The CDR3 region is CASSPFRRSSSAGTGVQETQYF. The CDR3 DNA is TGTGCCAGCTCACCATTCCGCAGGTCGAGCAGCGCCGGGACAGGGGTCCAAGAGACCCAGTACTTC.

The chain couples TRBV6-1 to TRBJ1-2; D not certain. This CDR3 contains 14 residues. The germline V gene encodes CDR1 MNHNS and CDR2 SASEGT. V lost 2 bases, J lost 4 bases, and 11 bases lay in between. In nucleotides, the CDR3 is TGTGCCAGCAGTGAACAGGCCCTACTCTATGGCTACACCTTC. Residues: CASSEQALLYGYTF.

On this clone itself: In the same sample, other DNA sequences code for this CDR3. The chain employs TRBV30 and TRBJ2-1; perhaps TRBD1 as D (6 bases). Germline-derived CDR1 and CDR2 are GTSNPN and SVGIG (reference sequence). V lost 3 bases, J lost 14 bases, and 20 bases lay in between. The CDR3 contains 13 residues. CDR3 sequence reads: CAWRLSGAGVEFF. Written as DNA, the CDR3 is TGTGCCTGGAGACTCTCAGGGGCCGGGGTAGAGTTCTTC.

V gene TRBV5-1 combines with J gene TRBJ2-3, with a weak D call TRBD2 (5 bases). The CDR3 covers 14 residues. V was trimmed by 2 bases and J by 3 bases, leaving 10 bases between them. Per germline, CDR1 SGHRS and CDR2 YFSETQ. This CDR3 is CASSFYERTDTQYF. CDR3 bases: TGCGCCAGCAGCTTTTATGAGCGGACAGATACGCAGTATTTT. The whole variable domain, remainder taken from reference TRBV5-1 and TRBJ2-3, is KAGVTQTPRYLIKTRGQQVTLSCSPISGHRSVSWYQQTPGQGLQFLFEYFSETQRNKGNFPGRFSGRQFSNSRSEMNVSTLELGDSALYLCASSFYERTDTQYFGPGTRLTVL.

The genes are TRBV5-8 and TRBJ2-5; no firm D call. The germline V gene encodes CDR1 SGHTS and CDR2 YDEGEE. This CDR3 spans 10 amino acids. V lost 6 bases and J lost 5, with 5 bases in between. The CDR3 bases are TGTGCCAGCAAGAGGGAGACCCAGTACTTC. This translates into CASKRETQYF.

This rearrangement joins TRBV7-8 to TRBJ2-7; 11 bases are shared with TRBD1. The CDR3 runs 14 residues. The V gene end was trimmed by 3 bases and the J gene end by 5 bases; junction bases not matched to a gene: 3. CDR1 is SGHVS and CDR2 is FQNEAQ in the germline V gene. CDR3 residues: CASSLDRGRNEQYF. In nucleotides, the CDR3 is TGTGCCAGCAGCTTGGACAGGGGGCGGAACGAGCAGTACTTC.

This clone was detected once. The chain recombines TRBV24-1 with TRBJ1-5; the D is unclear. The CDR3 covers 15 residues. Trimming shortened V by 2 bases and J by 7 bases, and 14 bases separated the two germline ends. Germline CDR1 is KGHDR and CDR2 is SFDVKD. The CDR3 DNA follows: TGTGCCACCAGTGATTCGAGTCTCTTGGTGCAGCCCCAGCATTTT. This gives the protein CATSDSSLLVQPQHF.

This chain joins TRBV7-2 and TRBJ1-1, with D perhaps TRBD1 (5 bases). The CDR3 runs to 14 residues. The V gene lost 7 bases and the J gene lost 2 bases, with 14 bases spanning the gap. Per germline, CDR1 SGHTA and CDR2 FQGNSA. The CDR3 region is CASTPRTFNTEAFF. For the CDR3, the DNA is TGTGCCAGCACCCCTCGGACATTTAACACTGAAGCTTTCTTT.

The CDR3 sequence is CASSSRGFPYEQYF. The CDR3 DNA follows: TGCGCCAGCAGCTCCAGGGGGTTCCCCTACGAGCAGTACTTC. This chain connects TRBV5-1 to TRBJ2-7, with 7 bases fitting TRBD1. J was trimmed by 2 bases and V by 3 bases; bases with no gene match: 5. The germline gives CDR1 SGHRS, CDR2 YFSETQ. The CDR3 has 14 amino acids.

This clone showed up just once. The rearrangement joins TRBV5-8 to TRBJ2-7, with D unclear. The length of the CDR3 is 13 residues. CDR1 is SGHTS and CDR2 is YDEGEE in the germline V gene. V was trimmed by 4 bases and J by 0 bases, leaving 8 bases between them. CDR3 DNA sequence: TGTGCCAGCAGCCCCTTCCTCTCCTACGAGCAGTACTTC. Translated, it gives CASSPFLSYEQYF.

The rearrangement joins TRBV4-1 to TRBJ1-5; D might be TRBD1 (5 bases). This CDR3 is built from 17 residues. Trimming removed 1 base at V and 0 bases at J, with 13 bases between. Germline V gene lookup returns CDR1 MGHRA and CDR2 YSYEKL. The DNA for the CDR3 is TGCGCCAGCAGCCAAGTTCTTCAAGGGGATAGCAATCAGCCCCAGCATTTT. It codes for CASSQVLQGDSNQPQHF.

The chain joins TRBV4-2 to TRBJ2-5; 8 bases are shared with TRBD2. Germline CDR1 and CDR2: LGHNA and YNFKEQ. Trimming cost V 8 bases and J 7 bases; bases outside gene matches: 9. This CDR3 is 13 amino acids long. Here the CDR3 reads CASRGGPLATQYF. The CDR3 region has the DNA TGTGCCAGCCGGGGGGGGCCCCTTGCGACCCAGTACTTC.

The J gene is TRBJ2-3, the V gene TRBV6-5; D gene unclear. V lost 11 bases and J lost 0, with 12 bases in between. The CDR3 spans 13 residues. CDR1 MNHEY and CDR2 SVGAGI come from the germline V gene. This CDR3 is CASLAASTDTQYF. CDR3 sequence (DNA): TGTGCCTCTTTGGCGGCTAGCACAGATACGCAGTATTTT.

The rearrangement links TRBV19 to TRBJ1-2; no reliable D call. Per germline, CDR1 LNHDA and CDR2 SQIVND (reference sequence). The CDR3 covers 14 residues. V lost 5 bases to trimming and J lost 2 bases, with 12 bases between them. This chain's CDR3 is CASSAQDWNYGYTF. Here the CDR3 DNA reads TGTGCCAGTAGTGCCCAGGACTGGAACTATGGCTACACCTTC. The entire variable domain, with the rest obtained from reference TRBV19 and TRBJ1-2, is as follows: DGGITQSPKYLFRKEGQNVTLSCEQNLNHDAMYWYRQDPGQGLRLIYYSQIVNDFQKGDIAEGYSVSREKKESFPLTVTSAQKNPTAFYLCASSAQDWNYGYTFGSGTRLTVV.

The rearrangement uses TRBV10-3 and TRBJ1-3; TRBD1 might be the D (6 bases). Per the germline V gene, CDR1 is ENHRY and CDR2 is SYGVKD. This CDR3 is 14 amino acids long. The V and J ends lost 6 bases and 3 bases respectively, with 12 bases between them. The CDR3 protein is CAIRETGVGNTIYF. Here the CDR3 DNA reads TGTGCCATCAGAGAGACAGGCGTTGGAAACACCATATATTTT.

The DNA of the CDR3 is TGTGCCACCAGTAAAGGGGGGGCATTCAATGAGCAGTTCTTC. Translating it yields CATSKGGAFNEQFF. This chain links TRBV15 with TRBJ2-1; perhaps TRBD2 as D (7 bases). The ends were cut back, 6 bases at V and 6 bases at J, with 15 bases in the middle. The CDR3 runs to 14 residues. Germline V gene lookup returns CDR1 LNHNV and CDR2 YYDKDF (reference sequence).

A note on this clone: Other DNA sequences from this sample encode an identical CDR3 as well. This chain links TRBV5-1 with TRBJ1-2; TRBD1 is a possible D gene (5 bases). Trimming took off 0 bases at V and 5 bases at J, with 8 bases between the two ends. The CDR3 extends over 13 amino acids. Germline CDR1 is SGHRS and CDR2 is YFSETQ. The CDR3 reads CASSLGQRYGYTF. CDR3 bases: TGCGCCAGCAGCTTGGGACAGCGTTATGGCTACACCTTC. Supplemented by reference TRBV5-1 and TRBJ1-2, the full variable domain reads KAGVTQTPRYLIKTRGQQVTLSCSPISGHRSVSWYQQTPGQGLQFLFEYFSETQRNKGNFPGRFSGRQFSNSRSEMNVSTLELGDSALYLCASSLGQRYGYTFGSGTRLTVV.

This clone was observed a few times. The chain recombines TRBV14 with TRBJ2-7; D may be TRBD2 (6 bases). The CDR3 has 15 amino acids. CDR1 and CDR2 (germline): SGHDN, FVKESK. The V end lost 1 base, the J end lost 2 bases, and 12 bases lay between the germline ends. The DNA of the CDR3 is TGTGCCAGCAGCCAAGGGACTAAATACACCTACGAGCAGTACTTC. This gives the protein CASSQGTKYTYEQYF.

In this sample, this clone turned up once. The V and J genes are TRBV7-3 and TRBJ1-2; TRBD1 matches at 9 bases. In germline, CDR1 is SGHTA, CDR2 FQGTGA. The ends lost 6 bases at V and 6 bases at J; junction bases unmatched: 8. This CDR3 spans 14 amino acids. The CDR3 DNA follows: TGTGCCAGCAGGAAAGGGACAGGGAGGGATGGCTACACCTTC. Residues: CASRKGTGRDGYTF.